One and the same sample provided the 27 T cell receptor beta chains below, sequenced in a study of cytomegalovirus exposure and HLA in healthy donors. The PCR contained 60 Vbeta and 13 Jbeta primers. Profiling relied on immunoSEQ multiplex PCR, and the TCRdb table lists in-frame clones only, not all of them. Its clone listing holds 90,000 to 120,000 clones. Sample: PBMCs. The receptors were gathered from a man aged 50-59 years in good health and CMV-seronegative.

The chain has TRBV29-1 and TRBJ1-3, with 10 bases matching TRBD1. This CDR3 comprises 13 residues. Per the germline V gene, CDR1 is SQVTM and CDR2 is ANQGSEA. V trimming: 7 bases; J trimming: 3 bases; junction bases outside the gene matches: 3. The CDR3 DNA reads TGCAGCGCTGACAGGGGGCTTGGAAACACCATATATTTT. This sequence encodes CSADRGLGNTIYF.

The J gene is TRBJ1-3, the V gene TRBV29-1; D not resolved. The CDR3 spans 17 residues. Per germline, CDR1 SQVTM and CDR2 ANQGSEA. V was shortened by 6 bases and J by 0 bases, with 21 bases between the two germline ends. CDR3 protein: CSVSTLGGTHSGNTIYF. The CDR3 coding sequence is TGCAGCGTCTCCACTTTAGGAGGTACCCACTCTGGAAACACCATATATTTT.

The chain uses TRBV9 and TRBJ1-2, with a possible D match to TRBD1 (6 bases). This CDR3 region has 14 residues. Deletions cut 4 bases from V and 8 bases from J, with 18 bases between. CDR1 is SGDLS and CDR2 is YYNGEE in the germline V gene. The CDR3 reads CASSPAGGAQGYTF. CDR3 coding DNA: TGTGCCAGCAGCCCCGCGGGGGGGGCTCAAGGCTACACCTTC.

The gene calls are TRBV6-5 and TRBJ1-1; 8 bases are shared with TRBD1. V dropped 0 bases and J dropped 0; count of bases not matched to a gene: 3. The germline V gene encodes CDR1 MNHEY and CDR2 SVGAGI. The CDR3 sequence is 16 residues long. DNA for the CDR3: TGTGCCAGCAGTTACTCGACAGGGGAAATGAACACTGAAGCTTTCTTT. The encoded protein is CASSYSTGEMNTEAFF.

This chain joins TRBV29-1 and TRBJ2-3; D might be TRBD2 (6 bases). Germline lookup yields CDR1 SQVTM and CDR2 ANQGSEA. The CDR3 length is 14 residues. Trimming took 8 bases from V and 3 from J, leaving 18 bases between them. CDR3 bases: TGCAGCTTGTCCCCCTGGGGGGTGACAGATACGCAGTATTTT. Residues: CSLSPWGVTDTQYF.

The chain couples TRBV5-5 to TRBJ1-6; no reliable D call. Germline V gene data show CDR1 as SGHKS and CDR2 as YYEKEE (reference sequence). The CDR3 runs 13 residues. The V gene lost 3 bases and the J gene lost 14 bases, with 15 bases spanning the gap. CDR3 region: CASSSDTGVTLHF. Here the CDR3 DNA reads TGTGCCAGCAGCTCAGACACGGGAGTAACCCTCCACTTT.

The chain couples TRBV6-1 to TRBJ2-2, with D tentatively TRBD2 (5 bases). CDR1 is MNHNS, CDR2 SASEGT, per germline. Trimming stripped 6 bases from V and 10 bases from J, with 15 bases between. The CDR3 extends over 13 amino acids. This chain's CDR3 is CASSDARGAELFF. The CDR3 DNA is TGTGCCAGCAGCGATGCCCGGGGTGCGGAGCTGTTTTTT.

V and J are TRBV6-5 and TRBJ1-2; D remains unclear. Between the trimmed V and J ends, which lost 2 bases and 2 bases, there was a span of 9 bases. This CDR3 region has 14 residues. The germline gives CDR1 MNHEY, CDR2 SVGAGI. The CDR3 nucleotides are TGTGCCAGCAGTTACGGGCGATTCAACTATGGCTACACCTTC. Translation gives CASSYGRFNYGYTF.

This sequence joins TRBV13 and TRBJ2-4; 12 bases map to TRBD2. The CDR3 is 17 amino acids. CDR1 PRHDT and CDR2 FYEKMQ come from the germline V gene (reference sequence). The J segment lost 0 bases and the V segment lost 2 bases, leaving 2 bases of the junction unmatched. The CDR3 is CASSLLAGGIAKNIQYF. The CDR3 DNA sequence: TGTGCCAGCAGCTTACTAGCGGGGGGGATAGCCAAAAACATTCAGTACTTC. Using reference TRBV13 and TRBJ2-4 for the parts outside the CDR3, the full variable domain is AAGVIQSPRHLIKEKRETATLKCYPIPRHDTVYWYQQGPGQDPQFLISFYEKMQSDKGSIPDRFSAQQFSDYHSELNMSSLELGDSALYFCASSLLAGGIAKNIQYFGAGTRLSVL.

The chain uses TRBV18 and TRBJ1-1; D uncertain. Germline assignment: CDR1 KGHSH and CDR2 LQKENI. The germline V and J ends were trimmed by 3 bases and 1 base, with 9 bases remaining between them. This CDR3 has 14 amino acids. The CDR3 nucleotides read TGTGCCAGCTCACCCTCTGAGGGGAACACTGAAGCTTTCTTT. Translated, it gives CASSPSEGNTEAFF. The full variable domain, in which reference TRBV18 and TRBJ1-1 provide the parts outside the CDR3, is NAGVMQNPRHLVRRRGQEARLRCSPMKGHSHVYWYRQLPEEGLKFMVYLQKENIIDESGMPKERFSAEFPKEGPSILRIQQVVRGDSAAYFCASSPSEGNTEAFFGQGTRLTVV.

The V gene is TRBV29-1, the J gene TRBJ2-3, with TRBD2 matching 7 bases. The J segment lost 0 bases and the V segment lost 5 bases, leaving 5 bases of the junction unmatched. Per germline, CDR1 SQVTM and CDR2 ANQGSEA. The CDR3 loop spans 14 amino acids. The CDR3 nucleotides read TGCAGCGTTAGGCTAGCGGATAGCACAGATACGCAGTATTTT. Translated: CSVRLADSTDTQYF.

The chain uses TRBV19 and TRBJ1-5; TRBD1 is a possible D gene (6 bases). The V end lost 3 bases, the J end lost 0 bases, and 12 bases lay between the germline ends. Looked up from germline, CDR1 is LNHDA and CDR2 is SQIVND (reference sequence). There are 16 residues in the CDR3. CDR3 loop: CASSILGAYSNQPQHF. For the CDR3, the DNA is TGTGCCAGTAGTATCTTGGGGGCGTATAGCAATCAGCCCCAGCATTTT.

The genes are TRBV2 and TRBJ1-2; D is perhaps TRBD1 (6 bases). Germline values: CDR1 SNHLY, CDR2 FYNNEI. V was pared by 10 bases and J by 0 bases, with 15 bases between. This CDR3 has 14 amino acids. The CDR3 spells CATREQGANYGYTF. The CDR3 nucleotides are TGTGCCACCCGAGAACAGGGAGCTAACTATGGCTACACCTTC.

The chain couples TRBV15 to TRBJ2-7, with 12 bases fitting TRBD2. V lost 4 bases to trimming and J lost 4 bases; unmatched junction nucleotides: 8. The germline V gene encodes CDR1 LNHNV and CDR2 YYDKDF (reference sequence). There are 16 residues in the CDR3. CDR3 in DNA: TGTGCCACCAGCACACGACTAGCGGGAGATAGGTACGAGCAGTACTTC. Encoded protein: CATSTRLAGDRYEQYF.

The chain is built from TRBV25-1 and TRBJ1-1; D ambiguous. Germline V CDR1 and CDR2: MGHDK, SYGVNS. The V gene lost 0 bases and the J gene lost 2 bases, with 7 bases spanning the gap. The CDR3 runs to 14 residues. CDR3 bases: TGTGCCAGCAGTGAATATGGAGTTAACACTGAAGCTTTCTTT. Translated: CASSEYGVNTEAFF.

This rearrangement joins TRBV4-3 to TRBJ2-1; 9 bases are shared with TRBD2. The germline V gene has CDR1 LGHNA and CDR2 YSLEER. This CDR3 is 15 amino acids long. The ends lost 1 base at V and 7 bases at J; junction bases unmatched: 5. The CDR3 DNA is TGCGCCAGCAGCCAAGGTCGGACTAGCGTAAATGAGCAGTTCTTC. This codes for CASSQGRTSVNEQFF.

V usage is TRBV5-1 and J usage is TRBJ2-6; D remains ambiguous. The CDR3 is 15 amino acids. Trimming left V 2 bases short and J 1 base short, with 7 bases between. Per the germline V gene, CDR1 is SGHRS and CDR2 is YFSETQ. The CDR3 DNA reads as TGCGCCAGCAGCTTCACAATTTCTGGGGCCAACGTCCTGACTTTC. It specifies CASSFTISGANVLTF.

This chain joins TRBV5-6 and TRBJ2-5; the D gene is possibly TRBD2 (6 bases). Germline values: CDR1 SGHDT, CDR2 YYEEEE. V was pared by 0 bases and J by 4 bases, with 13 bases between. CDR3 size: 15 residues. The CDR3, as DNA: TGTGCCAGCAGCTTGGGGGGACTTCTCGGAGAGACCCAGTACTTC. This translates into CASSLGGLLGETQYF.

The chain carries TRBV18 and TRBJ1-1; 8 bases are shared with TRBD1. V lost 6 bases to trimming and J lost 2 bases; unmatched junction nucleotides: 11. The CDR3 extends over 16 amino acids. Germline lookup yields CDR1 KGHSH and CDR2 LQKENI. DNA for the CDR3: TGTGCCAGCTCCAACGATTACAGGGGGAAAAACACTGAAGCTTTCTTT. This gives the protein CASSNDYRGKNTEAFF.

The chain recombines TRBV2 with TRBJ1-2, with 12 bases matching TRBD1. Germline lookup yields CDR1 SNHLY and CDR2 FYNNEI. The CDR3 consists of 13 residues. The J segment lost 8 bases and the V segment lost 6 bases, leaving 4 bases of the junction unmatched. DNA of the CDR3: TGTGCCAGCAGAGAGGGACAGGGGGCGGGCTACACCTTC. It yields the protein CASREGQGAGYTF. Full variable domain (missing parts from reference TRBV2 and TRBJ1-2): EPEVTQTPSHQVTQMGQEVILRCVPISNHLYFYWYRQILGQKVEFLVSFYNNEISEKSEIFDDQFSVERPDGSNFTLKIRSTKLEDSAMYFCASREGQGAGYTFGSGTRLTVV.

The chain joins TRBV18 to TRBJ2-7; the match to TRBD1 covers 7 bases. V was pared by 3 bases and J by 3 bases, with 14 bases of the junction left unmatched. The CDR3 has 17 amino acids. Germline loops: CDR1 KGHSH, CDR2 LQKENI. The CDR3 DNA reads TGTGCCAGCTCACCTATAGCCATGGGGACAGCAGTCTACGAGCAGTACTTC. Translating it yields CASSPIAMGTAVYEQYF.

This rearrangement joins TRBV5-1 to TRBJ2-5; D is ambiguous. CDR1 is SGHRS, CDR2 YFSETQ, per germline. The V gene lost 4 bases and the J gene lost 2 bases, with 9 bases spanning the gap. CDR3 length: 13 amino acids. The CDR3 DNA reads TGCGCCAGCAGCCACCAGGCTCAAGAGACCCAGTACTTC. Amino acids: CASSHQAQETQYF.

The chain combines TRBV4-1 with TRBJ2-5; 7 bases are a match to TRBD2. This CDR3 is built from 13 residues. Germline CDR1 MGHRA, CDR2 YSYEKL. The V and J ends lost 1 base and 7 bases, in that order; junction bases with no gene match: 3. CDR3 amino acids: CASSQAGGSTQYF. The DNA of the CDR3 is TGCGCCAGCAGCCAAGCGGGAGGATCGACCCAGTACTTC.

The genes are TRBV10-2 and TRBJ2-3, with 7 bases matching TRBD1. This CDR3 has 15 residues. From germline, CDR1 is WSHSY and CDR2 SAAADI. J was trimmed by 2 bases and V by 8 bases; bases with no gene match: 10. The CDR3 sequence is CASVHRDRPTDTQYF. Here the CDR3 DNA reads TGCGCCAGCGTTCACCGGGACAGACCCACAGATACGCAGTATTTT.

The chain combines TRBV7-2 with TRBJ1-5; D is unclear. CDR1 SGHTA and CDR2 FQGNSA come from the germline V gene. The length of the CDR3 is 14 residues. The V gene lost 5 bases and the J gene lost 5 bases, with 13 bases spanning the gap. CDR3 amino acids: CASSHRGVDQPQHF. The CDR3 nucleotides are TGTGCCAGCAGCCACCGCGGGGTGGATCAGCCCCAGCATTTT.

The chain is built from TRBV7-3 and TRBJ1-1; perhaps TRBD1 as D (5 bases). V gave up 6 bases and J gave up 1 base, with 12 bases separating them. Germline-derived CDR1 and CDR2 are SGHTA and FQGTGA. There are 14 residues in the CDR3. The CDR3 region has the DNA TGTGCCAGCAGTCAAGGGGCAGAGAACACTGAAGCTTTCTTT. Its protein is CASSQGAENTEAFF.

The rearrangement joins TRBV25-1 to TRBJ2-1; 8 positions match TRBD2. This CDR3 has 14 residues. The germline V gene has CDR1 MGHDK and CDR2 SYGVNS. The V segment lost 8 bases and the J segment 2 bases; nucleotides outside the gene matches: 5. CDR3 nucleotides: TGTGCCAGCCGGGGGGGGAGTCCCTACAATGAGCAGTTCTTC. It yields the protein CASRGGSPYNEQFF.